What follows is one T cell receptor (beta chain) and its context. Its antigen is currently unknown. CDR3 length equals 13 residues. From germline, CDR1 is DFQATT and CDR2 SNEGSKA (reference sequence). This sample was included in a study of blood T cells in healthy people across ages. Findings and limits, study-wide: Older age went with lower TCR beta diversity per million T cells, in a roughly linear way.

Primers used in a second PCR of about 7 to 12 cycles were a sample-barcoded 5' primer and a J-beta primer mix. A single record per CDR3 protein comes from TCRdb applying MiXCR to the 5' RACE reads. The sample yields 650,000 to 700,000 distinct CDR3 sequences, roughly half seen once. This receptor was taken from a woman over 75 in good health. V gene TRBV20-1 combines with J gene TRBJ2-1, with D possibly matching TRBD2 (7 bases). Judging by the DNA end, TRBJ2-7 fits better; the J call may be wrong. Sequenced material: blood. The CDR3 DNA is TGCAGTGCTACTCATCGGGGGGCCAATGAGCAGTACTTC. It encodes CSATHRGANEQYF.